This is a list of T cell receptor beta chains from one sample in a study of blood T cell repertoires in COVID-19. Here immunoSEQ multiplex PCR was the method, and the copy in TCRdb shows in-frame clones only, minus some. The repertoire holds approximately 150,000 clones, with 70% to 90% as singletons. The sample comprised peripheral blood. The receptor source for this set is an older woman with acute or convalescent COVID-19. Each CDR3 is given with its conserved first and last residue. The D gene is left open where the match is weak. The size entry is marked missing in some rows and otherwise reads once, few, many or a size class.

j_call clone_size d_call v_call cdr3_aa cdr3_nt
TRBJ2-1 NA NA TRBV5-5 CASSFWIGNEQFF TGTGCCAGCAGCTTTTGGATCGGGAATGAGCAGTTCTTC
TRBJ1-1 NA NA TRBV7-2 CASGQNTEAFF TGTGCCAGCGGCCAGAACACTGAAGCTTTCTTT
TRBJ1-1 NA TRBD1 TRBV10-3 CATVQGGTEAFF TGTGCCACAGTACAGGGGGGAACTGAAGCTTTCTTT
TRBJ1-2 NA NA TRBV5-4 CASSLDPGDYGYTF TGTGCCAGCAGCTTGGACCCAGGCGACTATGGCTACACCTTC
TRBJ2-1 NA NA TRBV13 CASSFGTGRYNEQFF TGTGCCAGCAGCTTTGGAACAGGGCGGTACAATGAGCAGTTCTTC
TRBJ1-2 NA NA TRBV19 CASSIGLDTINYGYTF TGTGCCAGTAGTATAGGCCTCGACACGATTAACTATGGCTACACCTTC
TRBJ1-2 NA NA TRBV2 CASSDGQTNYGYTF TGTGCCAGCAGTGACGGACAGACTAACTATGGCTACACCTTC
TRBJ2-1 once TRBD1 TRBV7-3 CASSLRDRVDEQFF TGTGCCAGCAGCTTAAGGGACAGGGTCGATGAGCAGTTCTTC
TRBJ1-3 NA NA TRBV4-3 CASSQDLLGVSGNTIYF TGCGCCAGCAGCCAAGACCTCCTAGGGGTCTCTGGAAACACCATATATTTT
TRBJ2-1 NA NA TRBV18 CASSSTAGESYNEQFF TGTGCCAGCTCATCCACGGCAGGGGAATCCTACAATGAGCAGTTCTTC
TRBJ2-1 NA TRBD1 TRBV29-1 CSVGDRNNEQFF TGCAGCGTTGGGGACAGGAACAATGAGCAGTTCTTC
TRBJ2-3 few NA TRBV5-1 CASSSRADTQYF TGCGCCAGCAGCTCCAGGGCAGATACGCAGTATTTT
TRBJ1-1 NA NA TRBV11-3 CASSRGQNTEAFF TGTGCCAGCAGCCGGGGTCAGAACACTGAAGCTTTCTTT
TRBJ2-2 few NA TRBV15 CATSSLRGGATDGELFF TGTGCCACCAGCAGTCTTAGAGGGGGGGCAACGGACGGGGAGCTGTTTTTT
TRBJ1-3 NA NA TRBV9 CASSLLSTGSGNTIYF TGTGCCAGCAGCCTACTCTCGACAGGCTCTGGAAACACCATATATTTT
TRBJ1-6 NA NA TRBV19 CASRQGSYNSPLHF TGTGCCAGTAGGCAGGGCTCCTATAATTCACCCCTCCACTTT
TRBJ2-1 NA TRBD2 TRBV11-3 CASSLSGDYYNEQFF TGTGCCAGCAGCTTAAGCGGGGATTATTACAATGAGCAGTTCTTC
TRBJ2-3 NA TRBD1 TRBV19 CASSDPGQGDSDTQYF TGTGCCAGTAGTGATCCGGGACAGGGGGATTCAGATACGCAGTATTTT
TRBJ1-1 NA NA TRBV5-1 CASSFDRVNTEAFF TGCGCCAGCAGCTTTGATCGAGTGAACACTGAAGCTTTCTTT
TRBJ2-3 NA NA TRBV5-4 CASSLEGGVTDTQYF TGTGCCAGCAGCTTGGAAGGGGGTGTAACAGATACGCAGTATTTT
TRBJ1-2 once TRBD1 TRBV6-4 CASSPGTDLNYGYTF TGTGCCAGCAGTCCGGGGACAGATCTCAACTATGGCTACACCTTC
TRBJ2-7 NA TRBD2 TRBV18 CASTRGGSYEQYF TGTGCCAGCACGCGGGGGGGCTCCTACGAGCAGTACTTC
TRBJ2-2 once TRBD1 TRBV19 CASRKDRGFTGELFF TGTGCCAGTAGAAAGGACAGGGGGTTCACCGGGGAGCTGTTTTTT
TRBJ2-3 NA NA TRBV3-1/TRBV3-2 CASSQLAGQPYSTDTQYF TGTGCCAGCAGCCAATTGGCTGGACAACCCTATAGCACAGATACGCAGTATTTT
TRBJ1-2 NA NA TRBV19 CASSARTSSQYYGYTF TGTGCCAGTAGTGCCAGGACTTCCAGCCAATACTATGGCTACACCTTC
TRBJ1-5 NA NA TRBV7-9 CASSSLGGGADQPQHF TGTGCCAGCAGCTCACTGGGAGGGGGTGCCGATCAGCCCCAGCATTTT
TRBJ1-2 few TRBD1 TRBV18 CASSPGDRGDYGYTF TGTGCCAGCTCACCAGGGGACAGGGGCGACTATGGCTACACCTTC
TRBJ1-2 NA TRBD1 TRBV7-6 CASSPSQGADAYGYTF TGTGCCAGCAGCCCGAGCCAGGGGGCAGACGCCTATGGCTACACCTTC
TRBJ2-7 NA NA TRBV28 CASSPPGHQSYEQYF TGTGCCAGCAGTCCGCCGGGACACCAGTCCTACGAGCAGTACTTC
TRBJ2-7 NA TRBD1 TRBV7-9 CASSSGTGRNGVF TGTGCCAGCAGCTCAGGGACAGGGAGGAATGGAGTCTTC
TRBJ1-2 few TRBD1 TRBV27 CASSANRGVGYGYTF TGTGCCAGCAGTGCAAACAGGGGCGTCGGCTATGGCTACACCTTC
TRBJ1-2 NA NA TRBV7-9 CASSLASRGGYYYGYTF TGTGCCAGCAGCTTAGCTTCCCGGGGGGGGTACTACTATGGCTACACCTTC
TRBJ1-5 NA NA TRBV3-1/TRBV3-2 CASSQDLSQGMQPQHF TGTGCCAGCAGCCAAGATCTCTCACAGGGAATGCAGCCCCAGCATTTT
TRBJ1-6 NA NA TRBV28 CASTVEYNSPLHF TGTGCCAGCACCGTTGAGTATAATTCACCCCTCCACTTT
TRBJ2-3 NA NA TRBV18 CASSPSTDTQYF TGTGCCAGCTCACCTAGTACAGATACGCAGTATTTT
TRBJ1-1 NA NA TRBV6-2/TRBV6-3 CASSKSAGTEAFF TGTGCCAGCAGTAAGTCGGCGGGCACTGAAGCTTTCTTT
TRBJ1-5 NA TRBD1 TRBV7-6 CASSQGQGHSNQPQHF TGTGCCAGCAGCCAGGGACAGGGGCATAGCAATCAGCCCCAGCATTTT
TRBJ2-2 NA NA TRBV2 CASRQESNTGELFF TGTGCCAGCAGACAGGAGTCGAACACCGGGGAGCTGTTTTTT
TRBJ1-1 NA TRBD1 TRBV7-9 CASSLGTANTEAFF TGTGCCAGCAGCCTCGGGACAGCGAACACTGAAGCTTTCTTT
TRBJ1-1 NA NA TRBV27 CASSLSMSAAGEAFF TGTGCCAGCAGTTTATCTATGTCCGCGGCAGGGGAAGCTTTCTTT
TRBJ1-1 NA TRBD1 TRBV6-1 CASSSGTGSPEAFF TGTGCCAGCAGTTCCGGGACAGGGTCGCCTGAAGCTTTCTTT
TRBJ1-1 NA TRBD1 TRBV19 CASSTRDRVDVNTEAFF TGTGCCAGTAGTACCCGGGACAGGGTCGACGTGAACACTGAAGCTTTCTTT
TRBJ2-7 NA TRBD1 TRBV18 CASSPLGQGAGEQYF TGTGCCAGCTCACCCTTGGGACAGGGGGCCGGCGAGCAGTACTTC
TRBJ2-7 NA TRBD2 TRBV11-1 CASSSPERGFRKQYF TGTGCCAGCAGCTCCCCAGAGCGGGGGTTCAGGAAGCAGTACTTC
TRBJ1-3 NA TRBD1 TRBV4-2 CASSQEGQSGNTIYF TGTGCCAGCAGCCAAGAGGGACAGTCTGGAAACACCATATATTTT
TRBJ2-1 NA TRBD2 TRBV5-1 CASSSPQTSGATYNEQFF TGCGCCAGCAGCTCCCCCCAGACTAGCGGGGCTACCTACAATGAGCAGTTCTTC
TRBJ2-3 NA NA TRBV7-2 CASSSRPRDTQYF TGTGCCAGCAGCTCTAGGCCACGAGATACGCAGTATTTT
TRBJ2-7 NA NA TRBV7-8 CASSLQGKVGYEQYF TGTGCCAGCAGCCTTCAGGGGAAGGTTGGCTACGAGCAGTACTTC
TRBJ2-1 once NA TRBV4-3 CASSEVGLANNEQFF TGCGCCAGCAGTGAAGTCGGCCTAGCGAACAATGAGCAGTTCTTC
TRBJ2-1 NA NA TRBV11-2 CASSLALYGNEQFF TGTGCCAGCAGCTTAGCCCTCTATGGCAATGAGCAGTTCTTC
TRBJ1-2 NA NA TRBV28 CASNSGAYGYTF TGTGCCAGCAATTCGGGAGCCTATGGCTACACCTTC
TRBJ1-1 NA TRBD1 TRBV4-1 CASSETGVSRAFF TGCGCCAGCAGCGAGACAGGGGTGAGCCGAGCTTTCTTT
TRBJ2-7 NA NA TRBV6-5 CASQLPDILHEQYF TGTGCCAGCCAGCTCCCGGACATCCTGCACGAGCAGTACTTC
TRBJ1-4 once TRBD1 TRBV4-2 CASSRGRGRGNEKLFF TGTGCCAGCAGCCGGGGCAGGGGGCGTGGGAATGAAAAACTGTTTTTT
TRBJ2-7 NA TRBD1 TRBV19 CASSPLVGQGAYEQYF TGTGCCAGTAGTCCCTTGGTTGGACAGGGGGCCTACGAGCAGTACTTC
TRBJ1-2 NA TRBD1 TRBV18 CASSTNRGDGYTF TGTGCCAGCTCAACGAACAGGGGAGACGGCTACACCTTC
TRBJ2-7 NA NA TRBV28 CASSFRGGPYEQYF TGTGCCAGCAGTTTTAGGGGAGGTCCCTACGAGCAGTACTTC
TRBJ1-5 NA TRBD1 TRBV6-6 CASSTRRQGINQPQHF TGTGCCAGCAGTACCCGCCGACAGGGGATCAATCAGCCCCAGCATTTT